These 3 T cell receptor beta chains were all obtained from the same sample, sequenced in a study of blood T cell repertoires in COVID-19. Method: immunoSEQ multiplex PCR; TCRdb's copy keeps in-frame clones and lacks some. The sample carries 240,000 or so clones, 85% to 90% recorded once. The sequenced material came from PBMCs or T cells enriched from blood (not recorded which). The origin of the receptors is a middle-aged man who had recovered from COVID-19.

V and J are TRBV3-1 (or the pseudogene TRBV3-2) and TRBJ2-3; 14 bases map to TRBD2. CDR1 LGHDT and CDR2 YNNKEL come from the germline V gene (reference sequence). J lost 4 bases, V lost 5 bases, and 17 bases had no gene match. This CDR3 region has 20 residues. CDR3 sequence: CASSTRPGLAGVFSPDTQYF. CDR3 in DNA: TGTGCCAGCAGCACTCGCCCGGGACTAGCGGGAGTATTTAGCCCAGATACGCAGTATTTT.

The V call is TRBV19, the J call TRBJ1-6; the match to TRBD1 covers 11 bases. V shed 6 bases and J 4 bases; nucleotides not matched to a gene: 2. From germline, CDR1 is LNHDA and CDR2 SQIVND (reference sequence). This CDR3 region has 15 residues. DNA of the CDR3: TGTGCCAGTAGCCGGGACAGGGGGTATAATTCACCCCTCCACTTT. This encodes CASSRDRGYNSPLHF.

V is TRBV14 and J is TRBJ2-5; D perhaps matches TRBD1 (5 bases). Germline CDR1 SGHDN, CDR2 FVKESK. Trimming shortened V by 2 bases and J by 2 bases, and 9 bases separated the two germline ends. The CDR3 is 14 amino acids. The CDR3 loop reads CASSQIRGQETQYF. CDR3 in DNA: TGTGCCAGCAGCCAAATAAGGGGTCAAGAGACCCAGTACTTC.